These 30 T cell receptor beta chains were all obtained from the same sample, sequenced in a study of blood T cells in healthy people across ages. PCR was performed a second time for roughly 6 to 12 cycles using a sample-barcoded 5' primer and a J-beta primer mix. Via MiXCR, TCRdb re-called the 5' RACE reads, giving one row per CDR3 protein. The sample gives 500,000 to 600,000 distinct CDR3 sequences, 25% to 30% of which show up once; roughly 20% is in the top ten. The sample comprised blood. The source is a woman in her sixties or seventies in good health.

The rearrangement links TRBV20-1 to TRBJ1-4; D is ambiguous. CDR3 length equals 11 residues. Germline CDR1 and CDR2: DFQATT and SNEGSKA (reference sequence). Between the trimmed V and J ends, which lost 5 bases and 2 bases, there was a span of 3 bases. The CDR3 nucleotides are TGCAGTGCTGACACTAATGAAAAACTGTTTTTT. Translating it yields CSADTNEKLFF.

This clonotype was counted between two and nine times. V and J are TRBV20-1 and TRBJ2-1; 13 nucleotides align to TRBD2. Trimming took 3 bases from V and 1 from J; bases not matched to a gene: 3. Germline lookup yields CDR1 DFQATT and CDR2 SNEGSKA (reference sequence). This CDR3 region has 16 residues. CDR3 DNA: TGCAGTGCTAGCCGACTAGCGGGGGGTTCCTACAATGAGCAGTTCTTC. Translated, it gives CSASRLAGGSYNEQFF.

This clonotype was seen a few times. This is likely a read error, given that the CDR3 carries no conserved phenylalanine or tryptophan at its end. The rearrangement uses TRBV9 and TRBJ1-1; the D gene is possibly TRBD1 (6 bases). The CDR3 contains 15 residues. Deletions cut 3 bases from V and 5 bases from J, with 17 bases between. The V gene's germline CDR1 is SGDLS and CDR2 YYNGEE. The CDR3 coding sequence is TGTGCCAGCAGCGCCGGGGGGGCTCGCGTGACTGAAGCTTTCCTT. It translates to CASSAGGARVTEAFL.

The chain is built from TRBV30 and TRBJ2-7, with D possibly being TRBD2 (6 bases). The CDR3 is 12 residues long. Trimming removed 4 bases from V and 4 bases from J, with 11 bases in between. CDR1 and CDR2 (germline): GTSNPN, SVGIG (reference sequence). The CDR3 DNA reads TGTGCCTGGACACTGGGGGGATACGAGCAGTACTTC. Its protein is CAWTLGGYEQYF. Full variable domain (remainder filled in from reference TRBV30 and TRBJ2-7): SQTIHQWPATLVQPVGSPLSLECTVEGTSNPNLYWYRQAAGRGLQLLFYSVGIGQISSEVPQNLSASRPQDRQFILSSKKLLLSDSGFYLCAWTLGGYEQYFGPGTRLTVT.

This sequence joins TRBV10-3 and TRBJ2-6, with 8 bases identical to TRBD1. Germline CDR1 is ENHRY and CDR2 is SYGVKD. With 9 bases clipped from V and 2 bases from J, the junction kept 6 bases outside the gene matches. The CDR3 has 15 amino acids. For the CDR3, the DNA is TGTGCCATAGGGACAGGAGCCCCTGGGGCCAACGTCCTGACTTTC. Translated, it gives CAIGTGAPGANVLTF.

The gene calls are TRBV6-2 or TRBV6-3 and TRBJ1-1; tentative D call: TRBD1 (5 bases). Germline CDR1 and CDR2: MNHEY and SVGEGT. This CDR3 has 14 amino acids. V shed 6 bases and J shed 3 bases, with 14 bases lying between them. The CDR3 is CASSPGGEDTEAFF. CDR3 nucleotide sequence: TGTGCCAGCAGCCCCGGGGGTGAGGACACTGAAGCTTTCTTT.

This chain uses TRBV7-2 with TRBJ2-5; 13 nucleotides agree with TRBD2. Trimming at V came to 5 bases and at J to 4 bases, leaving 7 bases not matched to a gene. The CDR3 sequence is 16 residues long. CDR1 SGHTA and CDR2 FQGNSA come from the germline V gene. The CDR3 sequence: CASSTIRTSGGETQYF. The CDR3 nucleotides are TGTGCCAGCAGCACAATCAGGACTAGCGGGGGAGAGACCCAGTACTTC.

This clonotype has a handful of counts. This chain uses TRBV25-1 with TRBJ1-2; unclear D gene. V lost 3 bases and J 6 bases, leaving 17 bases between the germline ends. CDR3 length: 15 amino acids. Germline V CDR1 and CDR2: MGHDK, SYGVNS. The CDR3 sequence is CASSEGGVRPDGYTF. CDR3 bases: TGTGCCAGCAGTGAGGGTGGAGTTCGACCGGATGGCTACACCTTC.

This clonotype was seen repeatedly, ten times or more. This chain joins TRBV18 and TRBJ2-1; TRBD1 matches at 10 bases. The germline CDR1 and CDR2 sequences are KGHSH and LQKENI. V was clipped by 3 bases and J by 2 bases; unmatched bases: 1. CDR3 length: 15 amino acids. CDR3 in DNA: TGTGCCAGCTCACCGGGGACAGGGGCCTACAATGAGCAGTTCTTC. Translating gives CASSPGTGAYNEQFF.

The rearrangement uses TRBV7-3 and TRBJ2-3, with D unclear. This CDR3 spans 14 amino acids. CDR1 and CDR2 (germline): SGHTA, FQGTGA. With 3 bases removed from V and 3 bases from J, the gap between germline ends came to 10 bases. The CDR3 protein is CASSFHDTTDTQYF. DNA of the CDR3: TGTGCCAGCAGCTTCCATGATACGACAGATACGCAGTATTTT.

This clonotype was detected a few times. The chain has TRBV20-1 and TRBJ2-7; TRBD2 aligns across 10 bases. The CDR3 covers 15 residues. The germline V gene encodes CDR1 DFQATT and CDR2 SNEGSKA (reference sequence). V shed 4 bases and J 2 bases; nucleotides not matched to a gene: 8. The CDR3 protein is CSAKTRLAGPYEQYF. CDR3 DNA: TGCAGTGCTAAGACGAGACTAGCGGGCCCCTACGAGCAGTACTTC.

V gene TRBV25-1 combines with J gene TRBJ1-6, with a tentative D call TRBD1 (5 bases). Germline CDR1 and CDR2: MGHDK and SYGVNS. The V end lost 5 bases, the J end lost 8 bases, and 10 bases lay between the germline ends. The CDR3 has 13 residues. CDR3 nucleotides: TGTGCCAGCAGTAGGGCCAGGGATTCACCCCTCCACTTT. Amino acid sequence: CASSRARDSPLHF. Complete variable domain (other parts from reference TRBV25-1 and TRBJ1-6): EADIYQTPRYLVIGTGKKITLECSQTMGHDKMYWYQQDPGMELHLIHYSYGVNSTEKGDLSSESTVSRIRTEHFPLTLESARPSHTSQYLCASSRARDSPLHFGNGTRLTVT.

The gene calls are TRBV5-1 and TRBJ2-5; the match to TRBD1 covers 7 bases. There are 16 residues in the CDR3. Germline V lookup: CDR1 SGHRS, CDR2 YFSETQ. V lost 2 bases to trimming and J lost 3 bases; unmatched junction nucleotides: 10. The CDR3, as DNA: TGCGCCAGCAGCTTATCACCCCCGGGACAGAAAGAGACCCAGTACTTC. This codes for CASSLSPPGQKETQYF.

This clonotype was counted a few times. The V and J genes are TRBV7-2 and TRBJ2-5; possibly TRBD2 for D (6 bases). CDR3 length equals 15 residues. CDR1 and CDR2 (germline): SGHTA, FQGNSA. V gave up 1 base and J gave up 4 bases, with 13 bases separating them. This CDR3 is CASSLGAGYGETQYF. The CDR3 nucleotides are TGTGCCAGCAGCTTAGGCGCGGGGTATGGAGAGACCCAGTACTTC.

The chain carries TRBV4-3 and TRBJ1-6, with a tentative D call TRBD1 (6 bases). Germline assignment: CDR1 LGHNA and CDR2 YSLEER. The V gene lost 0 bases and the J gene lost 7 bases, with 10 bases spanning the gap. CDR3 size: 15 residues. The CDR3 region has the DNA TGCGCCAGCAGCCAAGAGGGGGACACGAATTCACCCCTCCACTTT. Translating it yields CASSQEGDTNSPLHF.

The CDR3 here is CASSVGSLHNSPLHF. In DNA form, the CDR3 reads TGTGCCAGCAGCGTAGGTTCTCTCCATAATTCACCCCTCCACTTT. The genes are TRBV9 and TRBJ1-6; D gene ambiguous. Germline V CDR1 and CDR2: SGDLS, YYNGEE. This CDR3 spans 15 amino acids. The V gene lost 0 bases and the J gene lost 5 bases, with 9 bases spanning the gap. Full variable domain (outside the CDR3, taken from reference TRBV9 and TRBJ1-6): DSGVTQTPKHLITATGQRVTLRCSPRSGDLSVYWYQQSLDQGLQFLIQYYNGEERAKGNILERFSAQQFPDLHSELNLSSLELGDSALYFCASSVGSLHNSPLHFGNGTRLTVT.

This clonotype was counted a few times. J is TRBJ2-3 and V is TRBV9, with D hard to call. The length of the CDR3 is 14 residues. V lost 2 bases and J 0 bases, leaving 7 bases between the germline ends. Germline V gene sequence: CDR1 SGDLS, CDR2 YYNGEE. DNA for the CDR3: TGTGCCAGCAGCGTTAGCCCTAGCACAGATACGCAGTATTTT. Its protein is CASSVSPSTDTQYF. The full variable domain, completed using reference TRBV9 and TRBJ2-3, is DSGVTQTPKHLITATGQRVTLRCSPRSGDLSVYWYQQSLDQGLQFLIQYYNGEERAKGNILERFSAQQFPDLHSELNLSSLELGDSALYFCASSVSPSTDTQYFGPGTRLTVL.

In this sample, this clonotype turned up a few times. Sequence at one end of the junction differs from germline and may be a read error. As DNA, the CDR3 is TGTACCAGCAACTATAGACAAGACATTGAGTTTAACTATGGCTACACCTTC. This translates into CTSNYRQDIEFNYGYTF. The genes are TRBV6-1 and TRBJ1-2; D remains ambiguous. The CDR3 spans 17 residues. Per the germline V gene, CDR1 is MNHNS and CDR2 is SASEGT.

The rearrangement links TRBV7-9 to TRBJ2-5; D ambiguous. Germline V gene sequence: CDR1 SEHNR, CDR2 FQNEAQ (reference sequence). The CDR3 consists of 13 residues. The germline V and J ends were trimmed by 5 bases and 4 bases, with 11 bases remaining between them. Here the CDR3 DNA reads TGTGCCAGCAGCGCCGGGTCCGGAGAGACCCAGTACTTC. Translated, it gives CASSAGSGETQYF.

The chain employs TRBV20-1 and TRBJ1-2; 12 bases match TRBD1. The germline CDR1 and CDR2 sequences are DFQATT and SNEGSKA (reference sequence). J gave up 1 base and V 2 bases, and 11 bases lay outside the gene matches. The CDR3 is 18 amino acids. The CDR3 loop is CSARPSGGTGGINYGYTF. The CDR3 nucleotides read TGCAGTGCTAGACCTTCGGGGGGGACAGGGGGCATTAACTATGGCTACACCTTC.

This sequence joins TRBV20-1 and TRBJ2-5, with a possible D match to TRBD2 (6 bases). The CDR3 covers 14 residues. The germline V and J ends were trimmed by 6 bases and 5 bases, with 19 bases remaining between them. Germline CDR1 DFQATT, CDR2 SNEGSKA (reference sequence). As DNA, the CDR3 is TGCAGTGCACCCCACGCACTACGGGGGGAGACCCAGTACTTC. Its protein product is CSAPHALRGETQYF.

About this clonotype: As the CDR3 is not closed by the conserved phenylalanine or tryptophan, this likely results from a read error. This chain joins TRBV7-2 and TRBJ2-1; D is undetermined. The germline V gene encodes CDR1 SGHTA and CDR2 FQGNSA. V lost 3 bases, J lost 3 bases, and 9 bases lay in between. This CDR3 comprises 14 residues. CDR3 region: CASSLGRNYNEQFL. CDR3 nucleotide sequence: TGTGCCAGCAGCTTGGGCCGAAACTACAATGAGCAGTTCCTC.

J is TRBJ1-3 and V is TRBV3-1; D gene ambiguous. This CDR3 comprises 17 residues. Deletions cut 4 bases from V and 3 bases from J, with 19 bases between. Germline V gives CDR1 LGHDT, CDR2 YNNKEL (reference sequence). CDR3 in amino acids: CASSPLSIGKGGNTIYF. The DNA for the CDR3 is TGTGCCAGCAGCCCGTTATCAATTGGGAAGGGTGGAAACACCATATATTTT.

This chain joins TRBV27 and TRBJ2-7, with 7 bases fitting TRBD1. This CDR3 has 13 amino acids. The ends lost 10 bases at V and 2 bases at J; junction bases unmatched: 8. Germline CDR1 reads MNHEY; CDR2 reads SMNVEV (reference sequence). CDR3 nucleotide sequence: TGTGCCAACCGGGACAGTCCTCCCTACGAGCAGTACTTC. This sequence encodes CANRDSPPYEQYF.

For the CDR3, the DNA is TGTGCCAGCAGTTACAGGACAGCAGATACGCAGTATTTT. Translating gives CASSYRTADTQYF. V and J are TRBV6-6 and TRBJ2-3; TRBD1 might be the D (6 bases). Trimming removed 2 bases at V and 4 bases at J, with 7 bases between. The CDR3 sequence is 13 residues long. Germline CDR1 is MNHNY and CDR2 is SVGAGI (reference sequence).

This clonotype was seen repeatedly, ten times or more. This rearrangement joins TRBV5-1 to TRBJ1-2; 9 positions agree with TRBD1. This CDR3 has 13 residues. Losses at the gene ends were 4 bases for V and 8 bases for J; bases not matched to a gene: 6. CDR1 and CDR2 (germline): SGHRS, YFSETQ. The CDR3 spells CASSPGTGRGYTF. The CDR3 DNA follows: TGCGCCAGCAGCCCAGGGACAGGGAGAGGCTACACCTTC.

The rearrangement uses TRBV20-1 and TRBJ2-3; a possible D gene is TRBD1 (5 bases). CDR3 length: 13 residues. Germline CDR1 and CDR2: DFQATT and SNEGSKA (reference sequence). V lost 5 bases and J lost 2, with 11 bases in between. The CDR3 reads CSAYGAHTDTQYF. The CDR3 DNA is TGCAGTGCTTATGGGGCTCACACAGATACGCAGTATTTT.

The sample holds a few counts of this clonotype. The chain uses TRBV7-9 and TRBJ2-5, with D maybe TRBD2 (6 bases). The J call may be incorrect, as the DNA end agrees better with TRBJ2-7. The CDR3 extends over 14 amino acids. Looked up from germline, CDR1 is SEHNR and CDR2 is FQNEAQ (reference sequence). The CDR3 sequence: CASSRSGALDEQYF. Here the CDR3 DNA reads TGTGCCAGCAGTCGTAGCGGCGCCCTTGACGAGCAGTACTTC.

This chain uses TRBV20-1 with TRBJ2-5; 7 nucleotides line up with TRBD1. Judging by the DNA end, TRBJ2-7 fits better; the J call may be wrong. The germline V gene has CDR1 DFQATT and CDR2 SNEGSKA (reference sequence). The CDR3 spans 14 residues. In DNA form, the CDR3 reads TGCAGTGCAACAAACAGGGGAGAGGCTTACGAGCAGTACTTC. Its translation: CSATNRGEAYEQYF.

The CDR3 DNA is TGCGCCACGCAGCTCGAGAGCAACACTGAAGCTTTCTTT. It translates to CATQLESNTEAFF. The chain couples TRBV10-1 to TRBJ1-1; no firm D call. Germline CDR1 WNHNN, CDR2 SYGVQD (reference sequence). Trimming took off 10 bases at V and 2 bases at J, with 14 bases between the two ends. The CDR3 spans 13 residues.